This T cell receptor beta chain comes out of a study of T-cell reconstitution after alpha-beta-depleted transplantation in children. The sample holds many counts of this clonotype. Unmatched junction bases numbered 5, after V lost 4 bases and J lost 3 bases. The CDR3 runs 15 residues. Library preparation (for TCRbeta) was performed with unique molecular identifiers. One entry per CDR3 protein results from TCRdb running MiXCR on the PCR reads. The sample yields 350,000 to 400,000 distinct CDR3 sequences, approximately 20% seen once. The source was PBMCs from the stem cell graft donor, collected from the stem cell graft. The source of this sequence is a human donor who donated a stem cell graft to a child with acute myeloid leukemia. The chain carries TRBV12-3 or TRBV12-4 and TRBJ2-7, with 11 bases identical to TRBD1. CDR3 region: CASSWGTGGFYEQYF. The CDR3 nucleotides read TGTGCCAGCAGTTGGGGGACAGGGGGTTTCTACGAGCAGTACTTC.